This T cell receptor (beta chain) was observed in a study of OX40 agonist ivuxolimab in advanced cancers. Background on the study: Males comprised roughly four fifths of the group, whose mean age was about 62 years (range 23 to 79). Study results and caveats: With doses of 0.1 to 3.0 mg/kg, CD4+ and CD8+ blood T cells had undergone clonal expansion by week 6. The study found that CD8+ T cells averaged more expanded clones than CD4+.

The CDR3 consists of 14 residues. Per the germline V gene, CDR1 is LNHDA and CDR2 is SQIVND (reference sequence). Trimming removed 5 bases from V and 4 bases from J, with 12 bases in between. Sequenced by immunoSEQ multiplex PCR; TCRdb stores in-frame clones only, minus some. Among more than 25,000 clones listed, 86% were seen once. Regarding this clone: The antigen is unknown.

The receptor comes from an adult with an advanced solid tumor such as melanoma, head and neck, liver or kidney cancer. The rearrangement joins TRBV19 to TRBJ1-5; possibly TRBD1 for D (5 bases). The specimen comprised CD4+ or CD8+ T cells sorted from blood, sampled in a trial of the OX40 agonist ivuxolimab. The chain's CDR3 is CASSYDRLNQPQHF. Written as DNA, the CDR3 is TGTGCCAGTAGTTATGACAGACTGAATCAGCCCCAGCATTTT.